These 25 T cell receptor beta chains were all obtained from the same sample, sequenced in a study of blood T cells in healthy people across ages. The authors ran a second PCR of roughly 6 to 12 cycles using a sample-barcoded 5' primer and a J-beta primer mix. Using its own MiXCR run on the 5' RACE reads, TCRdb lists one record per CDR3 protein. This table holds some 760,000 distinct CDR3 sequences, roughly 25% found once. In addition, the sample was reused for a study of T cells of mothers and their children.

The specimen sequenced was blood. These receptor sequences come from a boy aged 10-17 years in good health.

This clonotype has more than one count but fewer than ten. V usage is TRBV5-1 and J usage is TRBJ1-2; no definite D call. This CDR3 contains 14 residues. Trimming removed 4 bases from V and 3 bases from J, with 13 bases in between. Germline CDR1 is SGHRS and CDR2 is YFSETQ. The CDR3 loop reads CASSPTDGDYGYTF. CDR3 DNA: TGCGCCAGCAGCCCAACGGACGGGGACTATGGCTACACCTTC.

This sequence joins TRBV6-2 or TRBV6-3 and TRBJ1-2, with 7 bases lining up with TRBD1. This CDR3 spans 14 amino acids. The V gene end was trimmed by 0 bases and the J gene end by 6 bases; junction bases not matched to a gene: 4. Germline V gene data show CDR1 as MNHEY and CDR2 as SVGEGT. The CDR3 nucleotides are TGTGCCAGCAGTTACTCGAGAGGGACAGATGGCTACACCTTC. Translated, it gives CASSYSRGTDGYTF.

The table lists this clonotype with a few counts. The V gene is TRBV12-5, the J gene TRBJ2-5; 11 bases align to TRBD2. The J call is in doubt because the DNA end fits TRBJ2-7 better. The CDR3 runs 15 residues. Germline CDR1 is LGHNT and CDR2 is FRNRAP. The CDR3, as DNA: TGTGCTAGTGGTGCCGGGACTAGCGGTTCCTACGAGCAGTACTTC. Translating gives CASGAGTSGSYEQYF.

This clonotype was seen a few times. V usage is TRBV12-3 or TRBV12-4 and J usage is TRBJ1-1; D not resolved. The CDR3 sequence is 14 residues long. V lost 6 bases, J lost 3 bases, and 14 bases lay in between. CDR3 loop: CASRKGSADTEAFF. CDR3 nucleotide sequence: TGTGCCAGCAGGAAGGGCTCGGCGGACACTGAAGCTTTCTTT.

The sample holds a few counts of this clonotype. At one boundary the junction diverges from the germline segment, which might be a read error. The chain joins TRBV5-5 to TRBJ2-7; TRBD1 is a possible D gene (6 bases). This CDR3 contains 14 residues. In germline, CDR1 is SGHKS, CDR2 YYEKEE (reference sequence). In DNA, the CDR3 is TGTGCCAGCAGCTTCTGGACAGCCTCCTATGAGCAGTACTTC. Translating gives CASSFWTASYEQYF.

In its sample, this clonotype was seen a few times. This CDR3 is CATSRGAETQYF. The CDR3 coding sequence is TGTGCCACCAGCAGAGGGGCGGAGACCCAGTACTTC. The V gene is TRBV15, the J gene TRBJ2-5; no reliable D call. Germline assignment: CDR1 LNHNV and CDR2 YYDKDF (reference sequence). Trimming stripped 1 base from V and 5 bases from J, with 5 bases between. The CDR3 totals 12 residues.

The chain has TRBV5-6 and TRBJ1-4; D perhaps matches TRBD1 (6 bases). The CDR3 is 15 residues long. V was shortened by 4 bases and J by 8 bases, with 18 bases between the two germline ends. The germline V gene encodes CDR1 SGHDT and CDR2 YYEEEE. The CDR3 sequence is CASSAETGRGEKLFF. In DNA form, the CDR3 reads TGTGCCAGCAGCGCGGAGACAGGAAGAGGCGAAAAACTGTTTTTT.

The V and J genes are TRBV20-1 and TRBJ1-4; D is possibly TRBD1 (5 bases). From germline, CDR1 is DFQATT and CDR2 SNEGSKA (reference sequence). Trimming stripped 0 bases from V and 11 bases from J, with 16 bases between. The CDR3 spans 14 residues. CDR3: CSAREPRVLGKLFF. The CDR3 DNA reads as TGCAGTGCTAGAGAGCCCAGGGTCCTGGGGAAACTGTTTTTT.

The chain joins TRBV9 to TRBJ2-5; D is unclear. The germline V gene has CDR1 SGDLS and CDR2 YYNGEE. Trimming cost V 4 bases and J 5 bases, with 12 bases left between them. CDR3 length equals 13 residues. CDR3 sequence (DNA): TGTGCCAGCAGCCAAAGTCTGCGGGAGACCCAGTACTTC. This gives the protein CASSQSLRETQYF.

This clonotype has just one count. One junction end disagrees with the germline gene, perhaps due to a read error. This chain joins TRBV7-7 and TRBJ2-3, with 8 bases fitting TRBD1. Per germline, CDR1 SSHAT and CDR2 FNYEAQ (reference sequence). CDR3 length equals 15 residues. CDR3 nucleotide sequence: TGTGCTAGCAGCTTATCGGACAGGGGCACAGATACGCAGTATTTT. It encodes CASSLSDRGTDTQYF.

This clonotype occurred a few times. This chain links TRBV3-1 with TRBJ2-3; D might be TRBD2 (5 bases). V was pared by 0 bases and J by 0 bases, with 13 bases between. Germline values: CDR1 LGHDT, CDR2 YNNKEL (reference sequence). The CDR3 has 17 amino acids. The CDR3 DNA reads TGTGCCAGCAGCCAAGATCTAAGTCCGGGGAGCACAGATACGCAGTATTTT. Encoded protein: CASSQDLSPGSTDTQYF.

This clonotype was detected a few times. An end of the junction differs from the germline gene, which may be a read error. The CDR3 region has the DNA TGTGCTAGCAGCTTAGGGGTAGGACGCGCGAGGGAGACCCAGTACTTC. Protein: CASSLGVGRARETQYF. V usage is TRBV7-7 and J usage is TRBJ2-5; D perhaps matches TRBD1 (5 bases). Germline values: CDR1 SSHAT, CDR2 FNYEAQ (reference sequence). CDR3 size: 16 residues.

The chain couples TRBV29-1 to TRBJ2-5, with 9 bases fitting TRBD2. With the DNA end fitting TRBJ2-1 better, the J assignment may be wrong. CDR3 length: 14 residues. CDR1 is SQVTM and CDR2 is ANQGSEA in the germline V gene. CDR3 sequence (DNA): TGCAGCGCTCACGGGACTAGCATTGTGCATGAGCAGTTCTTC. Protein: CSAHGTSIVHEQFF.

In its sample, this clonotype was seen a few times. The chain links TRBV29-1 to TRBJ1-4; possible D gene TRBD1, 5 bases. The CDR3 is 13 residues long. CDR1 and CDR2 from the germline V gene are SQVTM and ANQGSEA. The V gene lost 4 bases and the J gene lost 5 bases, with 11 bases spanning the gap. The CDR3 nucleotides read TGCAGCGTTGGGTTGACAGTAAATGAAAAACTGTTTTTT. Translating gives CSVGLTVNEKLFF.

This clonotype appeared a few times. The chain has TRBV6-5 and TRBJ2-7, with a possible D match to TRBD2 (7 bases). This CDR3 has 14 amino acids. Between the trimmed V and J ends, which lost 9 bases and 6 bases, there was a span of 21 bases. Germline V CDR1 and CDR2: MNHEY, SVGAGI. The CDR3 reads CASHSEGGVSEQYF. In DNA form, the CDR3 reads TGTGCCAGTCATTCGGAGGGGGGGGTCTCCGAGCAGTACTTC.

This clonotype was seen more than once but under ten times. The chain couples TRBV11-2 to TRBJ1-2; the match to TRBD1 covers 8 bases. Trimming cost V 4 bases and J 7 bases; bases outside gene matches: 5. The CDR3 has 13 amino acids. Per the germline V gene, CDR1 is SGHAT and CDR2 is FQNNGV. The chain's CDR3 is CASSWTGIRGYTF. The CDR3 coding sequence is TGTGCCAGCAGCTGGACAGGGATCCGTGGCTACACCTTC.

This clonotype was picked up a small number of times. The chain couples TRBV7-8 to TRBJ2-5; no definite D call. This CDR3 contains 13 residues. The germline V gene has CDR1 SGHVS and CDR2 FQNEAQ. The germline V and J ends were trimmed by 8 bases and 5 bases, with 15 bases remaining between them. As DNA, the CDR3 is TGTGCCAGCTGTCCCTCACCGACGGAGACCCAGTACTTC. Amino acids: CASCPSPTETQYF.

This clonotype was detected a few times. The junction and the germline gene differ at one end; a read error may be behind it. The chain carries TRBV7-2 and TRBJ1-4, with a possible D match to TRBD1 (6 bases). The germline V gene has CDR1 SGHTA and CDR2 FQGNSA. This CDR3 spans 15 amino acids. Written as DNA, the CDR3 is TGTGCCAGCAGACGAACAGGGATCGCTAATGAAAAACTGCTTTTT. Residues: CASRRTGIANEKLLF. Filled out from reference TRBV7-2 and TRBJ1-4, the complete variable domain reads GAGVSQSPSNKVTEKGKDVELRCDPISGHTALYWYRQSLGQGLEFLIYFQGNSAPDKSGLPSDRFSAERTGGSVSTLTIQRTQQEDSAVYLCASRRTGIANEKLLFGSGTQLSVL.

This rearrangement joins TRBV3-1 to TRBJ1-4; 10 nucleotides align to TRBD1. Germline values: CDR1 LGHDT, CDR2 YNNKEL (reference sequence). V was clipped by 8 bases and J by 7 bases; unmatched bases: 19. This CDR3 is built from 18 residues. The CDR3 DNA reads TGTGCCAGCGATCCACCGGGGGGACAGGGGAATCTCGGTGAAAAACTGTTTTTT. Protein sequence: CASDPPGGQGNLGEKLFF. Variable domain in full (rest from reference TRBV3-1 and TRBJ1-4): DTAVSQTPKYLVTQMGNDKSIKCEQNLGHDTMYWYKQDSKKFLKIMFSYNNKELIINETVPNRFSPKSPDKAHLNLHINSLELGDSAVYFCASDPPGGQGNLGEKLFFGSGTQLSVL.

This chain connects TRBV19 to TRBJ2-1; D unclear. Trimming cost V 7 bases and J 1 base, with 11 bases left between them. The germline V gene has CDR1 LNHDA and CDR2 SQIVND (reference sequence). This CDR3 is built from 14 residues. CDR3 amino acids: CASKRGLSYNEQFF. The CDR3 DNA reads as TGTGCCAGTAAGCGAGGATTGTCCTACAATGAGCAGTTCTTC.

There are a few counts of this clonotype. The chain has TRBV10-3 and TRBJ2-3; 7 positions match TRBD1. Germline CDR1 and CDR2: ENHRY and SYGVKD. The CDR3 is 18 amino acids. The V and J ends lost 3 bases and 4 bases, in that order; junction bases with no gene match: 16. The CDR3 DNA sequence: TGTGCCATCAGTGATCTAGGGGACAGAGAAACATCAGCAGATACGCAGTATTTT. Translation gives CAISDLGDRETSADTQYF.

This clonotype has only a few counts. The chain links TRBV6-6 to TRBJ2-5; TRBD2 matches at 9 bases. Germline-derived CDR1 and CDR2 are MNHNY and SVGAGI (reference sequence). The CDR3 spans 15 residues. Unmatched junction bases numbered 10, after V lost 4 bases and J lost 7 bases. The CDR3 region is CASSLSIAGATTQYF. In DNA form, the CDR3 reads TGTGCCAGCAGTTTGTCAATAGCGGGGGCTACGACCCAGTACTTC.

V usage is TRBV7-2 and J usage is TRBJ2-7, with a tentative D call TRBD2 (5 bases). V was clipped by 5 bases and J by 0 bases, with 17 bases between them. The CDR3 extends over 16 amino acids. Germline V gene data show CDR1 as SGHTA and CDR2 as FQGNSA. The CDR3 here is CASSPGELVYSYEQYF. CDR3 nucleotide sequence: TGTGCCAGCAGCCCCGGGGAACTGGTCTACTCCTACGAGCAGTACTTC.

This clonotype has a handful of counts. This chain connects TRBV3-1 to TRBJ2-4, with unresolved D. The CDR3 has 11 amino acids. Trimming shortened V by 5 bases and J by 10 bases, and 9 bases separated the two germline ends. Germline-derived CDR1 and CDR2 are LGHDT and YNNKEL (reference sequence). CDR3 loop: CASSSDEIQYF. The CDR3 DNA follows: TGTGCCAGCAGCTCCGACGAGATTCAGTACTTC. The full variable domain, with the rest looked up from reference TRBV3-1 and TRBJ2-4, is DTAVSQTPKYLVTQMGNDKSIKCEQNLGHDTMYWYKQDSKKFLKIMFSYNNKELIINETVPNRFSPKSPDKAHLNLHINSLELGDSAVYFCASSSDEIQYFGAGTRLSVL.

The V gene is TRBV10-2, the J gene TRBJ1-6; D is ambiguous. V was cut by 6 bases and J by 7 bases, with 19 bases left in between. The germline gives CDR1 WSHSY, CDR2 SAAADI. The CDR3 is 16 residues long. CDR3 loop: CASSGPDRPGNSPLHF. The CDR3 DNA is TGCGCCAGCAGCGGGCCCGACCGTCCGGGGAATTCACCCCTCCACTTT.